The 12 T cell receptor beta chains presented below share a single source sample, sequenced in a study of regulatory T cells in long-lasting Graves disease. Regarding time point: newly diagnosed GD, antithyroid drugs for less than 3 months. Generation of the TCR library employed RNA extracted from PBMCs. HTBI primers from iRepertoire and Arm-PCR of CDR3 regions yielded the TCR beta libraries. A single record per CDR3 protein comes from TCRdb applying MiXCR to the multiplex PCR reads. The profile shows about 460,000 distinct CDR3 sequences, approximately 14% of them singletons. The data also belong to a second study, concerning T cells in Graves' hyperthyroidism and ophthalmopathy.

Sample: peripheral blood mononuclear cells (PBMCs), taken at new diagnosis, from a patient treated with antithyroid drugs. These receptors came from a woman in her fifties or sixties with Graves disease.

This clonotype was counted only a few times. The chain recombines TRBV5-6 with TRBJ2-7, with TRBD2 matching over 9 bases. Germline V CDR1 and CDR2: SGHDT, YYEEEE. V lost 7 bases, J lost 2 bases, and 7 bases stayed unmatched. The CDR3 is 14 amino acids. The CDR3 region is CASVLAGETYEQYF. CDR3 nucleotide sequence: TGTGCCAGCGTACTAGCGGGCGAAACCTACGAGCAGTACTTC. The whole variable domain, remainder taken from reference TRBV5-6 and TRBJ2-7, is DAGVTQSPTHLIKTRGQQVTLRCSPKSGHDTVSWYQQALGQGPQFIFQYYEEEERQRGNFPDRFSGHQFPNYSSELNVNALLLGDSALYLCASVLAGETYEQYFGPGTRLTVT.

This clonotype was seen a handful of times. The V gene is TRBV28, the J gene TRBJ2-3; D is possibly TRBD1 (5 bases). V lost 7 bases, J lost 2 bases, and 19 bases lay in between. Germline V gene data show CDR1 as MDHEN and CDR2 as SYDVKM. This CDR3 comprises 16 residues. In DNA form, the CDR3 reads TGTGCCAGCACCACCTTGACAGCGCCCCACACAGATACGCAGTATTTT. Residues: CASTTLTAPHTDTQYF.

This clonotype occurred a few times. This sequence joins TRBV27 and TRBJ1-6, with D tentatively TRBD1 (6 bases). The V gene's germline CDR1 is MNHEY and CDR2 SMNVEV (reference sequence). Between the trimmed V and J ends, which lost 6 bases and 7 bases, there was a span of 13 bases. There are 14 residues in the CDR3. The CDR3 is CASSFTGGNSPLHF. The CDR3 nucleotides are TGTGCCAGCAGCTTCACGGGGGGCAATTCACCCCTCCACTTT.

Only a few counts were recorded for this clonotype. The J gene is TRBJ2-2, the V gene TRBV30, with TRBD2 matching over 14 bases. CDR1 is GTSNPN and CDR2 is SVGIG in the germline V gene (reference sequence). With 3 bases clipped from V and 7 bases from J, the junction kept 7 bases outside the gene matches. The CDR3 extends over 16 amino acids. CDR3 in DNA: TGTGCCTGGAGCAAGGGGACTAGCGGGAGTCTCGGGGAGCTGTTTTTT. This gives the protein CAWSKGTSGSLGELFF. The whole variable domain, remainder taken from reference TRBV30 and TRBJ2-2, is SQTIHQWPATLVQPVGSPLSLECTVEGTSNPNLYWYRQAAGRGLQLLFYSVGIGQISSEVPQNLSASRPQDRQFILSSKKLLLSDSGFYLCAWSKGTSGSLGELFFGEGSRLTVL.

This chain joins TRBV5-1 and TRBJ1-1; D is undetermined. V dropped 0 bases and J dropped 1 base, with 7 bases sitting between them. Germline-derived CDR1 and CDR2 are SGHRS and YFSETQ. This CDR3 spans 14 amino acids. Here the CDR3 DNA reads TGCGCCAGCAGCTTGGGATTTGAGAACACTGAAGCTTTCTTT. Amino acid sequence: CASSLGFENTEAFF.

This clonotype has ten or more counts. The CDR3 is CAISESVASSYNEQFF. CDR3 bases: TGTGCCATCAGTGAGTCCGTAGCGAGCTCCTACAATGAGCAGTTCTTC. The V call is TRBV10-3, the J call TRBJ2-1; tentative D call: TRBD2 (5 bases). The germline V gene has CDR1 ENHRY and CDR2 SYGVKD. This CDR3 contains 16 residues. V lost 0 bases and J 0 bases, leaving 9 bases between the germline ends.

This clonotype has ten or more counts. This chain joins TRBV29-1 and TRBJ2-1, with TRBD2 matching 9 bases. The length of the CDR3 is 15 residues. Germline assignment: CDR1 SQVTM and CDR2 ANQGSEA. Unmatched junction bases numbered 11, after V lost 4 bases and J lost 7 bases. DNA for the CDR3: TGCAGCGTTGCGGGGCGAGCGGGAGGTCCGAATGAGCAGTTCTTC. Protein product: CSVAGRAGGPNEQFF.

V gene TRBV19 combines with J gene TRBJ2-3; perhaps D is TRBD1 or TRBD2 (6 bases each). The germline CDR1 and CDR2 sequences are LNHDA and SQIVND (reference sequence). V shed 10 bases and J shed 4 bases, with 18 bases lying between them. The CDR3 is 14 residues long. DNA of the CDR3: TGTGCCACAGGGTGGGGGGCTAGAGCAGATACGCAGTATTTT. Protein: CATGWGARADTQYF.

This clonotype occurred many times. This rearrangement joins TRBV30 to TRBJ2-3; perhaps D is TRBD1 or TRBD2 (5 bases each). The CDR3 has 13 residues. CDR1 is GTSNPN and CDR2 is SVGIG in the germline V gene (reference sequence). V lost 5 bases, J lost 1 base, and 10 bases lay in between. CDR3 bases: TGTGCCTGGGAGGGGTGGGGCACAGATACGCAGTATTTT. This encodes CAWEGWGTDTQYF.

This clonotype has a count of ten or more. The chain has TRBV5-1 and TRBJ1-2, with D unresolved. The V end was cut by 5 bases, the J end by 0 bases, with 8 bases between. The CDR3 has 13 amino acids. Germline CDR1 and CDR2: SGHRS and YFSETQ. DNA of the CDR3: TGCGCCAGCAGGGCAGGAGCTAACTATGGCTACACCTTC. This gives the protein CASRAGANYGYTF.

This clonotype was counted ten times or more. The chain recombines TRBV12-3 or TRBV12-4 with TRBJ1-3, with D unresolved. The CDR3 is 14 amino acids. The V gene lost 4 bases and the J gene lost 1 base, with 8 bases spanning the gap. The CDR3 sequence: CASSSRMSGNTIYF. The DNA of the CDR3 is TGTGCCAGCAGTTCTAGGATGTCTGGAAACACCATATATTTT.

This clonotype was counted at least ten times. This sequence joins TRBV11-2 and TRBJ2-7; the D gene is possibly TRBD2 (5 bases). Per the germline V gene, CDR1 is SGHAT and CDR2 is FQNNGV. Deletions cut 5 bases from V and 3 bases from J, with 20 bases between. The CDR3 is 16 residues long. This CDR3 is CASSPGIFKRSYEQYF. The DNA of the CDR3 is TGTGCCAGCAGCCCCGGAATTTTCAAGCGGAGCTACGAGCAGTACTTC. The full variable domain, its missing parts supplied by reference TRBV11-2 and TRBJ2-7, is EAGVAQSPRYKIIEKRQSVAFWCNPISGHATLYWYQQILGQGPKLLIQFQNNGVVDDSQLPKDRFSAERLKGVDSTLKIQPAKLEDSAVYLCASSPGIFKRSYEQYFGPGTRLTVT.